A selection of T cell receptor beta chains follows, all from one sample in a study of T cell responses to AZD1222 COVID-19 vaccine. Clones were sequenced by immunoSEQ multiplex PCR, and TCRdb holds only the in-frame ones, with some missing. The top ten clones hold 5% to 6.5% of a sample with fewer than 70,000 clones, approximately 89% of them seen once. This material consisted of peripheral blood, taken 28 days after the second AZD1222 dose. All receptors derive from an adult who received the AZD1222 COVID-19 vaccine. The CDR3 runs from the conserved cysteine through the conserved F or W. The D gene is left open where the match is weak. The size entry is marked missing in some rows and otherwise reads once, few, many or a size class.

j_call clone_size d_call v_call cdr3_aa cdr3_nt
TRBJ2-1 - TRBD2 TRBV24-1 CATSDPSGQRVNNEQFF TGTGCCACCAGTGACCCTAGCGGGCAACGGGTTAACAATGAGCAGTTCTTC
TRBJ1-6 - TRBD1 TRBV28 CASSQDRGGTLHF TGTGCCAGCAGCCAAGACAGGGGCGGGACCCTCCACTTT
TRBJ2-2 - - TRBV27 CATWDPAISDTGELFF TGTGCCACCTGGGACCCGGCTATTTCGGACACCGGGGAGCTGTTTTTT
TRBJ1-4 - - TRBV5-4 CASRPDRRDEKLFF TGTGCCAGCAGACCGGACAGAAGGGATGAAAAACTGTTTTTT
TRBJ2-1 - - TRBV18 CASSPRYSSHNEQFF TGTGCCAGCTCACCACGGTACTCGTCCCACAATGAGCAGTTCTTC
TRBJ1-1 - - TRBV2 CASSEAGGLGGAFF TGTGCCAGCAGTGAAGCGGGAGGGTTAGGGGGAGCTTTCTTT
TRBJ1-2 - - TRBV9 CASSVGSGSGLSNYGYTF TGTGCCAGCAGCGTAGGCTCCGGATCGGGGTTGTCTAACTATGGCTACACCTTC
TRBJ2-3 - TRBD2 TRBV3-1/TRBV3-2 CASSPWGGGGADTQYF TGTGCCAGCAGCCCCTGGGGGGGCGGGGGGGCAGATACGCAGTATTTT
TRBJ1-6 - TRBD1 TRBV28 CASSLGSRGQSPLHF TGTGCCAGCAGTTTGGGTTCCAGGGGGCAATCACCCCTCCACTTT
TRBJ2-7 - TRBD2 TRBV27 CASSFIAGPAYEQYF TGTGCCAGCAGTTTTATAGCGGGCCCAGCCTACGAGCAGTACTTC
TRBJ1-4 - - TRBV5-5 CASTPPQGTNEKLFF TGTGCCAGCACCCCCCCACAGGGAACGAATGAAAAACTGTTTTTT
TRBJ1-6 - - TRBV19 CASSGQQGSPLHF TGTGCCAGTAGCGGACAGCAGGGCTCACCCCTCCACTTT
TRBJ1-5 - - TRBV30 CAWTQDNNQPQHF TGTGCCTGGACGCAGGACAACAATCAGCCCCAGCATTTT
TRBJ2-1 few TRBD1 TRBV7-2 CASSLGAGGSHNEQFF TGTGCCAGCAGCTTAGGGGCAGGGGGCTCCCACAATGAGCAGTTCTTC
TRBJ1-6 - - TRBV12-3/TRBV12-4 CASSLLGSPLHF TGTGCCAGCAGTCTCTTGGGTTCACCCCTCCACTTT
TRBJ1-4 - TRBD1 TRBV5-4 CASSLGTGVEKLFF TGTGCCAGCAGTCTCGGGACAGGGGTCGAAAAACTGTTTTTT
TRBJ1-4 - - TRBV6-5 CASSYAGVNEKLFF TGTGCCAGCAGTTACGCGGGGGTTAATGAAAAACTGTTTTTT
TRBJ2-3 - TRBD2 TRBV7-2 CASSFFTSGTDTQYF TGTGCCAGCAGCTTTTTCACTAGCGGTACAGATACGCAGTATTTT
TRBJ1-6 - - TRBV12-3/TRBV12-4 CASTDVRNSPLHF TGTGCCAGCACCGATGTCCGGAATTCACCCCTCCACTTT
TRBJ1-1 - TRBD1 TRBV18 CASSPLTITQGAMNTEAFF TGTGCCAGCTCACCACTTACTATCACTCAGGGGGCCATGAACACTGAAGCTTTCTTT
TRBJ1-1 - TRBD1 TRBV28 CASRTGSPEAFF TGTGCCAGCAGGACAGGGAGCCCTGAAGCTTTCTTT
TRBJ2-3 - TRBD1 TRBV5-1 CASSSTGDGDTQYF TGCGCCAGCAGCTCGACAGGGGATGGAGATACGCAGTATTTT